A single sample is the source of the 26 T cell receptor beta chains below, sequenced in a study of Ad26.COV2.S vaccination and SARS-CoV-2 variants. Profiling relied on immunoSEQ multiplex PCR, and the TCRdb table lists in-frame clones only, not all of them. Of fewer than 900,000 clones listed, more than 70% are singletons. As for treatment: around 19 received Ad26.COV2.S at low or high dose, single or two shots; about 5 received placebo; per-sample allocation not given. Specimen acquisition occurred on day 63 following the initial vaccine or placebo injection. The starting material was peripheral blood, obtained in a trial of Ad26.COV2.S vaccine versus placebo. The receptors here all came from a person aged 18-65 years who received the Ad26.COV2.S COVID-19 vaccine or a placebo.

V is TRBV29-1 and J is TRBJ1-2, with unresolved D. This CDR3 is 10 amino acids long. Germline lookup yields CDR1 SQVTM and CDR2 ANQGSEA. Deletions cut 3 bases from V and 3 bases from J, with 2 bases between. The CDR3, as DNA: TGCAGCGTTGAGGACTATGGCTACACCTTC. Protein: CSVEDYGYTF.

The rearrangement uses TRBV24-1 and TRBJ1-3; unclear D gene. The germline gives CDR1 KGHDR, CDR2 SFDVKD. The germline V and J ends were trimmed by 4 bases and 5 bases, with 14 bases remaining between them. The length of the CDR3 is 15 residues. CDR3 amino acids: CATSEPPAARNTIYF. Written as DNA, the CDR3 is TGTGCCACCAGTGAACCTCCGGCAGCCCGAAACACCATATATTTT.

This clone was seen once. The V and J genes are TRBV19 and TRBJ2-7; maybe TRBD2 (5 bases). CDR3 length equals 13 residues. Trimming stripped 6 bases from V and 2 bases from J, with 11 bases between. CDR1 is LNHDA, CDR2 SQIVND, per germline (reference sequence). For the CDR3, the DNA is TGTGCCAGTAGACGGACCGGGGCCTACGAGCAGTACTTC. This encodes CASRRTGAYEQYF.

The chain couples TRBV30 to TRBJ1-6; 9 nucleotides align to TRBD1. The trim removed 3 bases at V and 6 bases at J, leaving 3 bases unmatched. The CDR3 length is 14 residues. Germline V lookup: CDR1 GTSNPN, CDR2 SVGIG (reference sequence). DNA of the CDR3: TGTGCCTGGAGGGACAGGGGTTTTAATTCACCCCTCCACTTT. Protein sequence: CAWRDRGFNSPLHF. The whole variable domain, filled in from reference TRBV30 and TRBJ1-6, reads SQTIHQWPATLVQPVGSPLSLECTVEGTSNPNLYWYRQAAGRGLQLLFYSVGIGQISSEVPQNLSASRPQDRQFILSSKKLLLSDSGFYLCAWRDRGFNSPLHFGNGTRLTVT.

This chain links TRBV10-3 with TRBJ1-2; maybe TRBD1 (6 bases). The V gene's germline CDR1 is ENHRY and CDR2 SYGVKD. Trimming pared 7 bases from V and 1 base from J, leaving 16 bases between. This CDR3 comprises 15 residues. The CDR3 DNA follows: TGTGCCATCACTGGGCGTAACAGGGATAACTATGGCTACACCTTC. Translation gives CAITGRNRDNYGYTF.

The rearrangement links TRBV24-1 to TRBJ2-3; D is possibly TRBD2 (5 bases). CDR1 and CDR2 (germline): KGHDR, SFDVKD. The CDR3 is 18 amino acids. Trimming left V 0 bases short and J 0 bases short, with 15 bases between. In DNA, the CDR3 is TGTGCCACCAGTGATTTGCCCGGGAAACCCAATAGCACAGATACGCAGTATTTT. This codes for CATSDLPGKPNSTDTQYF.

Notes on this clone: Different DNA sequences within this sample yield the same CDR3. The chain couples TRBV20-1 to TRBJ2-1; no firm D call. The CDR3 runs to 11 residues. Trimming left V 1 base short and J 7 bases short, with 5 bases between. Germline V gene data show CDR1 as DFQATT and CDR2 as SNEGSKA (reference sequence). CDR3 protein: CSARVVNEQFF. Here the CDR3 DNA reads TGCAGTGCTAGAGTAGTGAATGAGCAGTTCTTC.

The chain is built from TRBV2 and TRBJ1-1, with a weak D call TRBD1 (5 bases). Deletions cut 5 bases from V and 2 bases from J, with 15 bases between. The CDR3 sequence is 15 residues long. Germline V gene lookup returns CDR1 SNHLY and CDR2 FYNNEI. The CDR3 nucleotides read TGTGCCAGCAGTAGAAGGGAGGGACTAAACACTGAAGCTTTCTTT. It yields the protein CASSRREGLNTEAFF.

V gene TRBV11-3 combines with J gene TRBJ2-3; TRBD2 aligns across 7 bases. Germline assignment: CDR1 SGHNT and CDR2 YENEEA. V was clipped by 2 bases and J by 4 bases; unmatched bases: 6. CDR3 length equals 15 residues. The CDR3: CASSLSAGVSDTQYF. DNA of the CDR3: TGTGCCAGCAGCTTATCGGCGGGAGTGTCAGATACGCAGTATTTT.

The chain uses TRBV6-2 or TRBV6-3 and TRBJ2-7; unclear D gene. The CDR3 has 13 amino acids. V lost 4 bases and J lost 1, with 8 bases in between. Germline V gene sequence: CDR1 MNHEY, CDR2 SVGEGT. CDR3 bases: TGTGCCAGCAGTTTTACGGGTTCCTACGAGCAGTACTTC. This sequence encodes CASSFTGSYEQYF.

Of note for this clone: This specimen includes other DNA sequences encoding the same CDR3. The chain joins TRBV18 to TRBJ1-1; D unclear. The germline gives CDR1 KGHSH, CDR2 LQKENI. V shed 1 base and J shed 2 bases, with 5 bases lying between them. The CDR3 totals 13 residues. CDR3 in DNA: TGTGCCAGCTCACCACAAGTAAACACTGAAGCTTTCTTT. It specifies CASSPQVNTEAFF. The whole variable domain, remainder taken from reference TRBV18 and TRBJ1-1, is NAGVMQNPRHLVRRRGQEARLRCSPMKGHSHVYWYRQLPEEGLKFMVYLQKENIIDESGMPKERFSAEFPKEGPSILRIQQVVRGDSAAYFCASSPQVNTEAFFGQGTRLTVV.

The chain couples TRBV7-2 to TRBJ2-7; tentatively, D is TRBD1 (6 bases). Germline V gene lookup returns CDR1 SGHTA and CDR2 FQGNSA. V was trimmed by 5 bases and J by 2 bases, leaving 13 bases between them. The CDR3 is 14 residues long. CDR3: CASSTHRVPYEQYF. The CDR3 DNA reads as TGTGCCAGCAGCACACACAGGGTTCCCTACGAGCAGTACTTC.

This clone appeared a single time. The chain recombines TRBV19 with TRBJ2-7, with 7 bases matching TRBD1. The CDR3 runs 16 residues. The germline CDR1 and CDR2 sequences are LNHDA and SQIVND (reference sequence). Losses at the gene ends were 4 bases for V and 6 bases for J; bases not matched to a gene: 15. CDR3 amino acids: CASSSDPTGPSGEQYF. In nucleotides, the CDR3 is TGTGCCAGTAGTAGCGACCCGACAGGGCCCAGCGGCGAGCAGTACTTC.

The chain links TRBV11-2 to TRBJ1-3, with D unresolved. Germline loops: CDR1 SGHAT, CDR2 FQNNGV. The CDR3 runs 13 residues. V was pared by 6 bases and J by 4 bases, with 10 bases between. The CDR3 nucleotides read TGTGCCAGCAGAATTACCGGAGGAAACACCATATATTTT. Its protein product is CASRITGGNTIYF.

The chain combines TRBV14 with TRBJ1-6; TRBD1 might be the D (6 bases). The CDR3 consists of 15 residues. CDR1 and CDR2 (germline): SGHDN, FVKESK. Trimming removed 0 bases from V and 10 bases from J, with 13 bases in between. The CDR3 region has the DNA TGTGCCAGCAGCCAAGAGGTCGGGGGGCAATCACCCCTCCACTTT. It encodes CASSQEVGGQSPLHF.

The genes are TRBV10-3 and TRBJ1-5, with TRBD1 as a possible D gene (6 bases). This CDR3 is built from 13 residues. Trimming took off 8 bases at V and 4 bases at J, with 12 bases between the two ends. CDR1 and CDR2 from the germline V gene are ENHRY and SYGVKD. DNA for the CDR3: TGTGCCATCGGGGGCTCACCTAATCAGCCCCAGCATTTT. It codes for CAIGGSPNQPQHF.

The rearrangement uses TRBV7-6 and TRBJ1-1; weak D call: TRBD1 (6 bases). This CDR3 spans 16 amino acids. Germline assignment: CDR1 SGHVS and CDR2 FNYEAQ. V was trimmed by 5 bases and J by 3 bases, leaving 19 bases between them. The CDR3 DNA is TGTGCCAGCAGCAGAGACCGGGGGCGGATTGACACTGAAGCTTTCTTT. Residues: CASSRDRGRIDTEAFF.

The gene calls are TRBV9 and TRBJ2-1, with 12 bases aligning to TRBD2. Germline-derived CDR1 and CDR2 are SGDLS and YYNGEE. The CDR3 runs 17 residues. V shed 3 bases and J 8 bases; nucleotides not matched to a gene: 12. CDR3 residues: CASSELHLAGGLDEQFF. CDR3 bases: TGTGCCAGCAGCGAGTTACATCTAGCGGGGGGGCTCGATGAGCAGTTCTTC.

This rearrangement joins TRBV12-3 or TRBV12-4 to TRBJ1-5, with D perhaps TRBD1 (5 bases). The CDR3 spans 13 residues. V gave up 6 bases and J gave up 3 bases, with 9 bases separating them. This CDR3 is CASRGPHNQPQHF. CDR3 coding DNA: TGTGCCAGCAGGGGACCGCACAATCAGCCCCAGCATTTT.

The chain has TRBV6-5 and TRBJ1-4; D unresolved. CDR1 and CDR2 from the germline V gene are MNHEY and SVGAGI. The CDR3 is made up of 15 amino acids. V gave up 7 bases and J gave up 0 bases, with 12 bases separating them. CDR3: CASISGSTTNEKLFF. CDR3 coding DNA: TGTGCCAGCATAAGTGGGAGTACAACTAATGAAAAACTGTTTTTT.

About this clone: The sample holds other DNA sequences that translate to the same CDR3. The chain combines TRBV30 with TRBJ2-7, with D unclear. The CDR3 totals 11 residues. Germline V CDR1 and CDR2: GTSNPN, SVGIG (reference sequence). V lost 0 bases and J lost 4, with 4 bases in between. The CDR3 protein is CAWSVRYEQYF. In DNA, the CDR3 is TGTGCCTGGAGTGTAAGGTACGAGCAGTACTTC. Based on the CDR3 plus reference TRBV30 and TRBJ2-7, the full variable domain is SQTIHQWPATLVQPVGSPLSLECTVEGTSNPNLYWYRQAAGRGLQLLFYSVGIGQISSEVPQNLSASRPQDRQFILSSKKLLLSDSGFYLCAWSVRYEQYFGPGTRLTVT.

The chain has TRBV19 and TRBJ1-1; D is possibly TRBD1 (5 bases). This CDR3 is 13 amino acids long. Germline loops: CDR1 LNHDA, CDR2 SQIVND (reference sequence). V was shortened by 6 bases and J by 5 bases, with 13 bases between the two germline ends. In DNA, the CDR3 is TGTGCCAGTAGGGAGGGGCGGCTAACTGAAGCTTTCTTT. Amino acids: CASREGRLTEAFF.

The chain carries TRBV2 and TRBJ2-1; 16 bases line up with TRBD2. Per the germline V gene, CDR1 is SNHLY and CDR2 is FYNNEI. The CDR3 is made up of 16 amino acids. Trimming took 6 bases from V and 5 from J; bases not matched to a gene: 4. The CDR3 protein is CASSGTSGRVNNEQFF. As DNA, the CDR3 is TGTGCCAGCAGCGGGACTAGCGGGAGGGTGAACAATGAGCAGTTCTTC.

As to this clone: The identical CDR3 is also encoded by other nucleotide sequences in the sample. Here the CDR3 DNA reads TGTGCCAGCAGCCCCACAGGGAGCTACGAGCAGTACTTC. This sequence encodes CASSPTGSYEQYF. This chain connects TRBV12-3 or TRBV12-4 to TRBJ2-7; possibly TRBD1 for D (6 bases). Trimming removed 6 bases at V and 3 bases at J, with 12 bases between. There are 13 residues in the CDR3.

V and J are TRBV6-1 and TRBJ2-3; 9 bases match TRBD2. V gave up 2 bases and J gave up 1 base; unmatched junction bases: 13. Germline V lookup: CDR1 MNHNS, CDR2 SASEGT. CDR3 length: 19 amino acids. The CDR3 region is CASSETHLGSGRRTDTQYF. The CDR3, as DNA: TGTGCCAGCAGTGAAACCCACCTCGGGAGCGGGAGGCGCACAGATACGCAGTATTTT.

This chain connects TRBV11-2 to TRBJ2-1, with TRBD1 matching over 7 bases. The trim removed 7 bases at V and 9 bases at J, leaving 6 bases unmatched. Per the germline V gene, CDR1 is SGHAT and CDR2 is FQNNGV. There are 12 residues in the CDR3. CDR3: CASNFGTAEQFF. CDR3 nucleotide sequence: TGTGCCAGCAACTTCGGGACAGCTGAGCAGTTCTTC.